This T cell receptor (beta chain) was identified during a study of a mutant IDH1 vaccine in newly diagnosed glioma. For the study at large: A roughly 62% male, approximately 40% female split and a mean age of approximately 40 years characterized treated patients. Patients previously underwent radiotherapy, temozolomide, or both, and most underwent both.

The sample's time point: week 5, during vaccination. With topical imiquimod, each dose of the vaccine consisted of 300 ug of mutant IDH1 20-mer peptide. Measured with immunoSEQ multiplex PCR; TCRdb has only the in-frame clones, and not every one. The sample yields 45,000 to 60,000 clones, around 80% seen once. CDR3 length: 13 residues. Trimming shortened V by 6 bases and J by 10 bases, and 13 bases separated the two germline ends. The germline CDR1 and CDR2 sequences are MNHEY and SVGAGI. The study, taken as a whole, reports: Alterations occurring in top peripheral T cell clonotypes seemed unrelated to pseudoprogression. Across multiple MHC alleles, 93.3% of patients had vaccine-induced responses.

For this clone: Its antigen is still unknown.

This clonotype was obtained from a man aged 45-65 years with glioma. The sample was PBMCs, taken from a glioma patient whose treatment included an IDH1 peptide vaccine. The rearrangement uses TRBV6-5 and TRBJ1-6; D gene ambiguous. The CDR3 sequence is CASRPTLTSPLHF. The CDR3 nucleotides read TGTGCCAGCAGGCCGACATTGACATCACCCCTCCACTTT.